The clone carrying this T cell receptor (beta chain) showed up many times. Trimming cost V 5 bases and J 5 bases; bases outside gene matches: 10. The CDR3 sequence is 17 residues long. The record originates from a study of T cell repertoires in cytomegalovirus infection. MiXCR, applied by TCRdb to the reads, yields one record per CDR3 protein. In the table there are fewer than 550,000 distinct CDR3 sequences, roughly 29% of which are singletons. The sample was PBMCs. This TCR was sampled from a human donor in good health (CMV status not recorded). Some clones in this sample may be carry-over from other donors' samples. The V and J genes are TRBV12-3 or TRBV12-4 and TRBJ2-2, with TRBD2 matching 11 bases. CDR3 nucleotides: TGTGCCAGCAGTCCAATAGCGGGAGGGCCCTTTACCGGGGAGCTGTTTTTT. Encoded protein: CASSPIAGGPFTGELFF.